This TCR beta chain comes out of a study of radiotherapy plus CTLA-4 blockade in lung cancer. Overall study findings and caveats: After treatment with radiotherapy plus ipilimumab, TCR clones that came from the tumor expanded in blood. Reported findings show early blood T cell clone dynamics, with interferon-beta, best predicted response.

Chemo-refractory metastatic non-small-cell lung cancer patients received focal radiation with ipilimumab CTLA-4 blockade. Generated by immunoSEQ multiplex PCR, the TCRdb table keeps only in-frame clones and is missing some. The sample consists of 100,000 or so clones, 80% to 85% of them appearing once. Regarding this clone: What it recognizes is unknown.

The ends were cut back, 8 bases at V and 4 bases at J, with 23 bases in the middle. The CDR3 has 16 amino acids. Germline V gene data show CDR1 as LNHDA and CDR2 as SQIVND (reference sequence). Sequences were derived from peripheral blood, sampled from a patient treated with radiotherapy plus ipilimumab. The chain joins TRBV19 to TRBJ2-5; D possibly corresponds to TRBD1 (6 bases). This sequence originates from a human donor with non-small cell lung cancer that progressed on radiotherapy plus ipilimumab. The CDR3 coding sequence is TGTGCCAGTCGTCCGCCCGGGACCAGGGGCGGAGAGACCCAGTACTTC. Translating it yields CASRPPGTRGGETQYF.